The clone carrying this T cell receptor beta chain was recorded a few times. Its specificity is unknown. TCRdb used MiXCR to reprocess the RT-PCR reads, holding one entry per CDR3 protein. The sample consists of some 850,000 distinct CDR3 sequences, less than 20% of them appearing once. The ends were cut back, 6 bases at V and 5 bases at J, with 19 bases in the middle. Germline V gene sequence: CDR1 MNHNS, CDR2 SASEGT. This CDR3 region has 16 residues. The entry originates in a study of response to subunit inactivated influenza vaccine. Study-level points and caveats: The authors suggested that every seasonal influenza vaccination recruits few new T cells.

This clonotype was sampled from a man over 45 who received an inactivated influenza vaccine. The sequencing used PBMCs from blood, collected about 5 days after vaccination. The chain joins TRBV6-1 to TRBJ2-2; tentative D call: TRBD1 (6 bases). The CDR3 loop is CASRLTGPARTGELFF. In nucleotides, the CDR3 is TGTGCCAGCAGACTGACAGGTCCTGCGAGGACCGGGGAGCTGTTTTTT.